Presented here are 14 T cell receptor beta chains from one specimen sequenced in a study of cytomegalovirus exposure and HLA in healthy donors. The PCR used 60 Vbeta and 13 Jbeta primers. Repertoires were generated with immunoSEQ multiplex PCR, while TCRdb's copy carries only in-frame clones and drops some. The repertoire holds 130,000 or so clones, with 70% to 85% as singletons. The sample consisted of PBMCs. Receptor source: a woman aged 40 to 49 in good health and CMV-seronegative.

CDR3 nucleotide sequence: TGTGCCAGCAGCTTGGACCGGGACAGCTACAATCAGCCCCAGCATTTT. Amino acid sequence: CASSLDRDSYNQPQHF. The chain employs TRBV5-5 and TRBJ1-5; 7 bases fit TRBD1. CDR1 and CDR2 (germline): SGHKS, YYEKEE (reference sequence). V gave up 0 bases and J gave up 3 bases; unmatched junction bases: 6. The CDR3 is 16 amino acids.

This chain connects TRBV5-1 to TRBJ1-3, with 9 bases aligning to TRBD1. J lost 2 bases, V lost 3 bases, and 3 bases had no gene match. The CDR3 length is 15 residues. Germline-derived CDR1 and CDR2 are SGHRS and YFSETQ. The DNA for the CDR3 is TGCGCCAGCAGCTCACAGGGGGCTGCTGGAAACACCATATATTTT. Translating gives CASSSQGAAGNTIYF.

The genes are TRBV7-2 and TRBJ1-5, with no clear D. The germline gives CDR1 SGHTA, CDR2 FQGNSA. This CDR3 contains 14 residues. Trimming pared 6 bases from V and 3 bases from J, leaving 12 bases between. CDR3 amino acids: CASSRARDNQPQHF. The CDR3 DNA sequence: TGTGCCAGCAGTCGGGCGCGGGACAATCAGCCCCAGCATTTT.

The chain joins TRBV28 to TRBJ2-7; possible D gene TRBD1, 6 bases. The length of the CDR3 is 15 residues. Looked up from germline, CDR1 is MDHEN and CDR2 is SYDVKM. Trimming pared 6 bases from V and 2 bases from J, leaving 17 bases between. CDR3 bases: TGTGCCAGCAGCCCGATTGGGACACTAGCCTACGAGCAGTACTTC. Its protein is CASSPIGTLAYEQYF.

The sample holds a few counts of this clone. The CDR3 is CASNLGTGSYTQYF. CDR3 coding DNA: TGTGCCAGCAATCTCGGGACAGGGTCATATACGCAGTATTTT. The rearrangement links TRBV27 to TRBJ2-3, with 9 bases aligning to TRBD1. V shed 7 bases and J 7 bases; nucleotides not matched to a gene: 9. Germline V CDR1 and CDR2: MNHEY, SMNVEV (reference sequence). This CDR3 comprises 14 residues.

CDR3 nucleotides: TGCGCCAGCAGAGTAGCGGGAGTTGAATACGAGCAGTACTTC. It encodes CASRVAGVEYEQYF. This sequence joins TRBV5-1 and TRBJ2-7; 9 positions agree with TRBD2. The trim removed 5 bases at V and 4 bases at J, leaving 7 bases unmatched. The CDR3 covers 14 residues. Germline-derived CDR1 and CDR2 are SGHRS and YFSETQ.

The chain couples TRBV25-1 to TRBJ2-7, with D perhaps TRBD1 (6 bases). From germline, CDR1 is MGHDK and CDR2 SYGVNS. Trimming stripped 4 bases from V and 2 bases from J, with 12 bases between. The CDR3 runs to 14 residues. The CDR3 DNA reads TGTGCCAGCAGTGTATTTGGGGGCCCCTACGAGCAGTACTTC. Amino acid sequence: CASSVFGGPYEQYF.

The chain combines TRBV19 with TRBJ2-5; D is uncertain. The J call is doubtful: the DNA matches TRBJ2-7 better. CDR1 is LNHDA, CDR2 SQIVND, per germline (reference sequence). The CDR3 is 14 residues long. CDR3 residues: CASSRGVRSYEQYF. DNA for the CDR3: TGTGCCAGCTCGCGAGGAGTCCGCTCCTACGAGCAGTACTTC.

This clone is a singleton in its sample. DNA for the CDR3: TGTGCCAGCAGCCCGGGTTCGGCAGGGATGAATGAAAAACTGTTTTTT. Protein: CASSPGSAGMNEKLFF. This chain connects TRBV7-8 to TRBJ1-4; a weak D match, TRBD1 (5 bases). The CDR3 consists of 16 residues. Germline V lookup: CDR1 SGHVS, CDR2 FQNEAQ. V gave up 5 bases and J gave up 5 bases, with 18 bases separating them.

J is TRBJ2-7 and V is TRBV13, with 15 bases identical to TRBD2. The CDR3 length is 18 residues. Looked up from germline, CDR1 is PRHDT and CDR2 is FYEKMQ (reference sequence). Losses at the gene ends were 4 bases for V and 1 base for J; bases not matched to a gene: 8. CDR3 region: CASSSGLAGGWASYEQYF. DNA of the CDR3: TGTGCCAGCAGCTCGGGACTAGCGGGAGGTTGGGCATCCTACGAGCAGTACTTC.

The V and J genes are TRBV18 and TRBJ2-7, with D possibly TRBD1 on 5 matching bases. Trimming shortened V by 4 bases and J by 1 base, and 8 bases separated the two germline ends. This CDR3 spans 13 amino acids. Germline V gene data show CDR1 as KGHSH and CDR2 as LQKENI. The CDR3 DNA follows: TGTGCCAGCTCACTTGACAGTTCCTACGAGCAGTACTTC. It translates to CASSLDSSYEQYF.

CDR3 protein: CASSSPASGSYEQYF. The CDR3 DNA is TGTGCCAGCAGTTCCCCAGCTAGCGGGAGCTACGAGCAGTACTTC. The chain uses TRBV28 and TRBJ2-7; 10 nucleotides agree with TRBD2. The ends lost 4 bases at V and 3 bases at J; junction bases unmatched: 6. Germline V gene sequence: CDR1 MDHEN, CDR2 SYDVKM. The CDR3 has 15 amino acids. The full variable domain, its missing parts supplied by reference TRBV28 and TRBJ2-7, is DVKVTQSSRYLVKRTGEKVFLECVQDMDHENMFWYRQDPGLGLRLIYFSYDVKMKEKGDIPEGYSVSREKKERFSLILESASTNQTSMYLCASSSPASGSYEQYFGPGTRLTVT.

The chain links TRBV6-5 to TRBJ2-3; weak D call: TRBD2 (6 bases). V lost 7 bases, J lost 0 bases, and 14 bases lay in between. CDR3 size: 15 residues. CDR1 is MNHEY and CDR2 is SVGAGI in the germline V gene. As DNA, the CDR3 is TGTGCCAGCAAGCAAGCCGGGACTAGCACAGATACGCAGTATTTT. Residues: CASKQAGTSTDTQYF.

This chain links TRBV9 with TRBJ2-5; 12 nucleotides align to TRBD2. The J call is doubtful: the DNA matches TRBJ2-7 better. Germline values: CDR1 SGDLS, CDR2 YYNGEE. The CDR3 loop spans 13 amino acids. For the CDR3, the DNA is TGTGCCAGCAGCGGGACTAGCGGGGACGAGCAGTACTTC. It encodes CASSGTSGDEQYF.